The clone carrying this T cell receptor beta chain has only a few counts. TCRdb's copy holds only in-frame clones and misses some; the assay was immunoSEQ multiplex PCR. Of some 160,000 clones listed, approximately 80% are singletons. This sample was taken from a study of blood T cell repertoires in COVID-19. Overall study context: Donors in the United States, Italy and Spain gave samples during acute or convalescent COVID-19.

Germline values: CDR1 SGHRS, CDR2 YFSETQ. The V and J ends lost 0 bases and 0 bases respectively, with 13 bases between them. This CDR3 is built from 16 residues. Material: peripheral blood. The chain links TRBV5-1 to TRBJ2-7, with D perhaps TRBD1 (6 bases). The TCR was taken from a human donor in a cohort sampled during active COVID-19. CDR3 sequence: CASSLDGGPSSYEQYF. The CDR3 nucleotides read TGCGCCAGCAGCTTGGATGGGGGCCCCTCCTCCTACGAGCAGTACTTC.